The 24 T cell receptor beta chains listed next were all sequenced from one sample in a study of blood T cell repertoires in COVID-19. Repertoires were generated with immunoSEQ multiplex PCR, while TCRdb's copy carries only in-frame clones and drops some. The profile shows 300,000 or so clones, around 90% of them singletons. Sequencing was carried out using PBMCs or T cells enriched from blood (not recorded which). The source of these receptors is a woman aged 25 to 39 who had recovered from COVID-19.

This chain uses TRBV7-3 with TRBJ2-1; the D gene is possibly TRBD1 (6 bases). The V and J ends lost 2 bases and 2 bases respectively, with 10 bases between them. This CDR3 contains 15 residues. CDR1 SGHTA and CDR2 FQGTGA come from the germline V gene. The DNA for the CDR3 is TGTGCCAGCAGCTTAGTCAGGGGAACCTACAATGAGCAGTTCTTC. Residues: CASSLVRGTYNEQFF.

J is TRBJ1-4 and V is TRBV15, with a possible D match to TRBD1 (6 bases). V gave up 1 base and J gave up 7 bases, with 13 bases separating them. The CDR3 extends over 15 amino acids. Germline V gives CDR1 LNHNV, CDR2 YYDKDF (reference sequence). CDR3 sequence reads: CATSRGTGLSEKLFF. Written as DNA, the CDR3 is TGTGCCACCAGCAGAGGTACAGGGTTGAGTGAAAAACTGTTTTTT.

This chain joins TRBV2 and TRBJ1-5; D is possibly TRBD1 (6 bases). The ends were cut back, 0 bases at V and 3 bases at J, with 9 bases in the middle. The CDR3 is 15 residues long. CDR1 is SNHLY and CDR2 is FYNNEI in the germline V gene. CDR3 nucleotide sequence: TGTGCCAGCAGTGAAGCCACAGGGCTCAATCAGCCCCAGCATTTT. Translating it yields CASSEATGLNQPQHF.

The chain links TRBV6-5 to TRBJ2-5; D unclear. Trimming pared 5 bases from V and 0 bases from J, leaving 7 bases between. The CDR3 is 13 residues long. Germline V gene sequence: CDR1 MNHEY, CDR2 SVGAGI. In nucleotides, the CDR3 is TGTGCCAGCAGTAGTCCGGACCAAGAGACCCAGTACTTC. This sequence encodes CASSSPDQETQYF.

V and J are TRBV2 and TRBJ2-5; D perhaps matches TRBD2 (6 bases). V lost 8 bases to trimming and J lost 2 bases, with 9 bases between them. This CDR3 has 12 amino acids. The V gene's germline CDR1 is SNHLY and CDR2 FYNNEI. The CDR3 here is CASDGGQETQYF. CDR3 in DNA: TGTGCCAGCGACGGGGGACAAGAGACCCAGTACTTC.

J is TRBJ2-7 and V is TRBV28; the match to TRBD2 covers 11 bases. J gave up 3 bases and V 4 bases, and 11 bases lay outside the gene matches. The CDR3 has 17 amino acids. From germline, CDR1 is MDHEN and CDR2 SYDVKM. DNA of the CDR3: TGTGCCAGCAGTTCAATGACACTAGCGGGAGTCCTCTACGAGCAGTACTTC. This sequence encodes CASSSMTLAGVLYEQYF. The full variable domain, with the rest looked up from reference TRBV28 and TRBJ2-7, is DVKVTQSSRYLVKRTGEKVFLECVQDMDHENMFWYRQDPGLGLRLIYFSYDVKMKEKGDIPEGYSVSREKKERFSLILESASTNQTSMYLCASSSMTLAGVLYEQYFGPGTRLTVT.

The genes are TRBV6-5 and TRBJ2-1; 13 nucleotides line up with TRBD2. V was pared by 7 bases and J by 15 bases, with 12 bases of the junction left unmatched. CDR3 length: 14 amino acids. CDR1 and CDR2 from the germline V gene are MNHEY and SVGAGI. The CDR3 reads CASKTGLAGVLLFF. CDR3 nucleotides: TGTGCCAGCAAAACCGGACTAGCGGGGGTTTTGCTGTTCTTC.

The V gene is TRBV18, the J gene TRBJ2-3; 14 bases align to TRBD2. Germline CDR1 is KGHSH and CDR2 is LQKENI. The junction had 9 bases not matched to a gene; V was cut back by 6 bases and J by 4 bases. CDR3 length: 17 residues. The CDR3 sequence is CASSTGTSGRISDTQYF. The CDR3 DNA is TGTGCCAGCTCGACCGGGACTAGCGGGAGAATTTCAGATACGCAGTATTTT. The full variable domain, its missing parts supplied by reference TRBV18 and TRBJ2-3, is NAGVMQNPRHLVRRRGQEARLRCSPMKGHSHVYWYRQLPEEGLKFMVYLQKENIIDESGMPKERFSAEFPKEGPSILRIQQVVRGDSAAYFCASSTGTSGRISDTQYFGPGTRLTVL.

The V call is TRBV5-4, the J call TRBJ2-7; 11 nucleotides agree with TRBD2. The CDR3 loop spans 15 amino acids. Trimming at V came to 4 bases and at J to 6 bases, leaving 9 bases not matched to a gene. Germline V lookup: CDR1 SGHNT, CDR2 YYREEE (reference sequence). The CDR3 protein is CASSGRLAGSSEQYF. The CDR3 DNA reads as TGTGCCAGCAGCGGAAGACTAGCGGGGAGTTCCGAGCAGTACTTC.

The CDR3 nucleotides read TGTGCCAGCAGCTTAGGCTTACAGGGATCAGAGACCCAGTACTTC. It specifies CASSLGLQGSETQYF. This chain links TRBV11-2 with TRBJ2-5; D might be TRBD1 (6 bases). Germline assignment: CDR1 SGHAT and CDR2 FQNNGV. CDR3 length equals 15 residues. Trimming took 1 base from V and 4 from J, leaving 13 bases between them.

The CDR3 coding sequence is TGTGCCAGCAGCCAAAGGGGGACGTGGCATGAGCAGTTCTTC. This codes for CASSQRGTWHEQFF. The chain is built from TRBV3-1 (or the pseudogene TRBV3-2) and TRBJ2-1; a possible D gene is TRBD1 (6 bases). V was trimmed by 2 bases and J by 8 bases, leaving 13 bases between them. Germline CDR1 reads LGHDT; CDR2 reads YNNKEL (reference sequence). The CDR3 has 14 residues.

V is TRBV10-3 and J is TRBJ2-1, with 8 positions matching TRBD2. The CDR3 spans 13 residues. Germline assignment: CDR1 ENHRY and CDR2 SYGVKD. The V segment lost 3 bases and the J segment 7 bases; nucleotides outside the gene matches: 2. The DNA of the CDR3 is TGTGCCATCAGTGACAAGCGGGAGAATGAGCAGTTCTTC. Its translation: CAISDKRENEQFF.

The chain uses TRBV9 and TRBJ2-2; the D is unclear. The V and J ends lost 0 bases and 6 bases respectively, with 12 bases between them. Germline V gene sequence: CDR1 SGDLS, CDR2 YYNGEE. There are 15 residues in the CDR3. CDR3 sequence reads: CASSVDSLRAGELFF. The CDR3 DNA is TGTGCCAGCAGCGTAGATTCTCTAAGAGCCGGGGAGCTGTTTTTT.

The V call is TRBV19, the J call TRBJ2-2, with D possibly being TRBD1 (6 bases). CDR1 LNHDA and CDR2 SQIVND come from the germline V gene (reference sequence). The CDR3 runs to 13 residues. The ends were cut back, 7 bases at V and 3 bases at J, with 9 bases in the middle. The CDR3 loop reads CASNRDYTGELFF. Written as DNA, the CDR3 is TGTGCCAGTAACAGGGATTACACCGGGGAGCTGTTTTTT.

CDR3 amino acids: CASSRTPGGPSGAYEQYF. CDR3 DNA: TGCGCCAGCAGCCGAACTCCAGGGGGGCCTAGCGGGGCCTACGAGCAGTACTTC. This sequence joins TRBV5-1 and TRBJ2-7; 9 bases align to TRBD2. V lost 4 bases, J lost 2 bases, and 16 bases stayed unmatched. This CDR3 contains 18 residues. Germline CDR1 reads SGHRS; CDR2 reads YFSETQ.

This rearrangement joins TRBV4-1 to TRBJ1-1; maybe TRBD1 (5 bases). Germline values: CDR1 MGHRA, CDR2 YSYEKL. CDR3 length: 13 residues. V was cut by 5 bases and J by 5 bases, with 12 bases left in between. This CDR3 is CASSVREGTEAFF. As DNA, the CDR3 is TGCGCCAGCAGCGTGAGGGAGGGGACTGAAGCTTTCTTT.

V and J are TRBV28 and TRBJ1-1; tentatively, D is TRBD1 (5 bases). The germline V and J ends were trimmed by 6 bases and 6 bases, with 17 bases remaining between them. The CDR3 runs 14 residues. CDR1 and CDR2 from the germline V gene are MDHEN and SYDVKM. CDR3 protein: CASSSTRQSAEAFF. For the CDR3, the DNA is TGTGCCAGCAGCTCAACAAGACAGAGCGCTGAAGCTTTCTTT. Full variable domain (remainder filled in from reference TRBV28 and TRBJ1-1): DVKVTQSSRYLVKRTGEKVFLECVQDMDHENMFWYRQDPGLGLRLIYFSYDVKMKEKGDIPEGYSVSREKKERFSLILESASTNQTSMYLCASSSTRQSAEAFFGQGTRLTVV.

This chain uses TRBV28 with TRBJ1-5, with D tentatively TRBD1 (6 bases). The CDR3 covers 17 residues. The V end was cut by 3 bases, the J end by 1 base, with 16 bases between. Germline CDR1 MDHEN, CDR2 SYDVKM. The DNA of the CDR3 is TGTGCCAGCAGTTTGCCCGAGGGGGTTGTAAGCAATCAGCCCCAGCATTTT. Its protein is CASSLPEGVVSNQPQHF. Complete variable domain (other parts from reference TRBV28 and TRBJ1-5): DVKVTQSSRYLVKRTGEKVFLECVQDMDHENMFWYRQDPGLGLRLIYFSYDVKMKEKGDIPEGYSVSREKKERFSLILESASTNQTSMYLCASSLPEGVVSNQPQHFGDGTRLSIL.

This clone was picked up a small number of times. The chain recombines TRBV7-9 with TRBJ1-2; possible D gene TRBD1, 6 bases. CDR1 is SEHNR, CDR2 FQNEAQ, per germline (reference sequence). V was shortened by 5 bases and J by 6 bases, with 19 bases between the two germline ends. CDR3 length: 15 amino acids. The CDR3 protein is CASSETGTALDGYTF. CDR3 nucleotide sequence: TGTGCCAGCAGCGAAACAGGGACCGCACTCGATGGCTACACCTTC.

This chain joins TRBV6-4 and TRBJ2-2; 11 bases align to TRBD2. V lost 6 bases, J lost 5 bases, and 5 bases stayed unmatched. The CDR3 is made up of 15 amino acids. Germline values: CDR1 MRHNA, CDR2 SNTAGT. This chain's CDR3 is CASSRLAGSTGELFF. The DNA of the CDR3 is TGTGCCAGCAGCAGACTAGCGGGAAGTACCGGGGAGCTGTTTTTT.

The rearrangement links TRBV19 to TRBJ1-4; the match to TRBD1 covers 9 bases. Unmatched junction bases numbered 9, after V lost 5 bases and J lost 8 bases. CDR1 LNHDA and CDR2 SQIVND come from the germline V gene (reference sequence). The CDR3 totals 15 residues. CDR3: CASSARDREREKLFF. The DNA of the CDR3 is TGTGCCAGTAGTGCACGGGACAGGGAAAGGGAAAAACTGTTTTTT.

This sequence joins TRBV24-1 and TRBJ2-1; 12 nucleotides align to TRBD2. The CDR3 is 17 amino acids. The V and J ends lost 3 bases and 2 bases, in that order; junction bases with no gene match: 4. Germline V CDR1 and CDR2: KGHDR, SFDVKD. CDR3: CATSDPGLAGTYNEQFF. CDR3 bases: TGTGCCACCAGTGATCCCGGACTAGCGGGAACCTACAATGAGCAGTTCTTC.

The chain has TRBV25-1 and TRBJ2-7; 10 nucleotides line up with TRBD2. V dropped 6 bases and J dropped 0; count of bases not matched to a gene: 8. This CDR3 has 16 amino acids. CDR1 is MGHDK, CDR2 SYGVNS, per germline. The CDR3 is CASSAERGGLSYEQYF. In nucleotides, the CDR3 is TGTGCCAGCAGCGCCGAGCGGGGGGGACTCTCCTACGAGCAGTACTTC.

The V gene is TRBV10-3, the J gene TRBJ2-1; 10 bases line up with TRBD2. The CDR3 covers 14 residues. Germline trimming cut 7 bases from V and 8 bases from J; bases unmatched to any gene: 8. Germline CDR1 and CDR2: ENHRY and SYGVKD. CDR3 DNA: TGTGCCATCAACATAGCGGGAGGCCGCGATGAGCAGTTCTTC. Residues: CAINIAGGRDEQFF.